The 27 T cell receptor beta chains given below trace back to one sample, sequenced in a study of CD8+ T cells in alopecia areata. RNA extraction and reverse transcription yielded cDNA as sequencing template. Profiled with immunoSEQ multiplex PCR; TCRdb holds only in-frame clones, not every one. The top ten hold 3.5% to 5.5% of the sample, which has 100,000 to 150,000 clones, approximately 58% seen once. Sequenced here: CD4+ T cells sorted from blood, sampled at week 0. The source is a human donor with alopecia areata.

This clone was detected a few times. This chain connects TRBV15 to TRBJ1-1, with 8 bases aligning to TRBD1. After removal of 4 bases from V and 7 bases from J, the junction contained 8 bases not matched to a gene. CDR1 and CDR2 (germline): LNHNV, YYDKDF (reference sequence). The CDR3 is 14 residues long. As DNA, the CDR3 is TGTGCCACCAGCAAGAGGACAGGGACGGGTGAAGCTTTCTTT. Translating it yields CATSKRTGTGEAFF.

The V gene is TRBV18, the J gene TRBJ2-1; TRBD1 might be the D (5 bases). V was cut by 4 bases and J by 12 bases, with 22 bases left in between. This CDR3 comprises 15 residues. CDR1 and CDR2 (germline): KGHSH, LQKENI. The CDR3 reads CASSQTRDSSQGQFF. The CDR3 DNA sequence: TGTGCCAGCTCACAAACAAGGGATAGTTCTCAGGGGCAGTTCTTC.

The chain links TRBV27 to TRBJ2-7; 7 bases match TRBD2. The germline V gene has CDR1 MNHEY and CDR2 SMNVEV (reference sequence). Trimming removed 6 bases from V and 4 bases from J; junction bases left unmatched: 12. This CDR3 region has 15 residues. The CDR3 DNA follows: TGTGCCAGCAGCTATCAGCGGGGAGCGCGGTACGAGCAGTACTTC. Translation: CASSYQRGARYEQYF.

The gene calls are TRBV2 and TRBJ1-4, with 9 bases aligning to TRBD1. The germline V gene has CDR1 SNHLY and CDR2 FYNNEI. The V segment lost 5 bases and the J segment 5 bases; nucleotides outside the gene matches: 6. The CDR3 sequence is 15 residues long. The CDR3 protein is CASSLIGTGNEKLFF. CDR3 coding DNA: TGTGCCAGCAGTCTAATTGGGACAGGGAATGAAAAACTGTTTTTT.

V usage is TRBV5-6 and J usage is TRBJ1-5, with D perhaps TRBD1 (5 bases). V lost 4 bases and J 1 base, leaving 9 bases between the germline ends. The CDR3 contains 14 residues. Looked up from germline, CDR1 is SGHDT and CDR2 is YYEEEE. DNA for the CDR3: TGTGCCAGCAGCCGCCGGGACAGCAATCAGCCCCAGCATTTT. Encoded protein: CASSRRDSNQPQHF.

CDR3 protein: CASSSWSGGTGELFF. In DNA, the CDR3 is TGTGCCAGTAGTTCATGGTCGGGGGGCACCGGGGAGCTGTTTTTT. The rearrangement joins TRBV19 to TRBJ2-2; TRBD2 agrees at 7 bases. In germline, CDR1 is LNHDA, CDR2 SQIVND (reference sequence). Trimming at V came to 5 bases and at J to 4 bases, leaving 7 bases not matched to a gene. This CDR3 is built from 15 residues.

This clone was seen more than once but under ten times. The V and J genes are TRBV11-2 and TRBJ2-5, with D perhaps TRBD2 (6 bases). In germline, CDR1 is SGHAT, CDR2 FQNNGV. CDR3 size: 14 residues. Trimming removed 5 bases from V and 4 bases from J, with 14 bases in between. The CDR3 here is CASSGGIEGETQYF. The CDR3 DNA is TGTGCCAGCAGCGGGGGGATTGAGGGAGAGACCCAGTACTTC.

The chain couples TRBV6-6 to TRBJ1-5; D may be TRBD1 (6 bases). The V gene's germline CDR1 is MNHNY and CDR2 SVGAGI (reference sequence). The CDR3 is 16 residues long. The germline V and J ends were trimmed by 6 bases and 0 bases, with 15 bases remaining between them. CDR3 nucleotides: TGTGCCAGCAGGCGTCGGACAGATAATAGCAATCAGCCCCAGCATTTT. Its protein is CASRRRTDNSNQPQHF.

This CDR3 is CASSPTGGGDGYTF. Here the CDR3 DNA reads TGCGCCAGCAGCCCGACAGGGGGCGGGGATGGCTACACCTTC. The genes are TRBV5-1 and TRBJ1-2; 10 positions match TRBD1. Germline trimming cut 4 bases from V and 6 bases from J; bases unmatched to any gene: 6. This CDR3 contains 14 residues. CDR1 is SGHRS and CDR2 is YFSETQ in the germline V gene.

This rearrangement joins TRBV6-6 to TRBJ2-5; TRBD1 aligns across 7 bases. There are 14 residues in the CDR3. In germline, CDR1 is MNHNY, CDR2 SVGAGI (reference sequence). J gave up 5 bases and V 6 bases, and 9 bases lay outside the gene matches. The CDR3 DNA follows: TGTGCCAGCAGCGCCCGACAGGGATCGGAGACCCAGTACTTC. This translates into CASSARQGSETQYF.

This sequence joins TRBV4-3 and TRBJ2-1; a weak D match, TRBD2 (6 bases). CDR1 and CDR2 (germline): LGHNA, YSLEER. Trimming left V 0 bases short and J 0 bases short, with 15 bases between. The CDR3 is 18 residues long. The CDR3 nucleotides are TGCGCCAGCAGCCAAGATACGATGGCCGGGGGCTCCTACAATGAGCAGTTCTTC. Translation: CASSQDTMAGGSYNEQFF.

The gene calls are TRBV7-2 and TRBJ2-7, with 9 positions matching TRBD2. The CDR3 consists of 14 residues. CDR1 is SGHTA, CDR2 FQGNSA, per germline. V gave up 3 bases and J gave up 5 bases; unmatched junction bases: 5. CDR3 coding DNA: TGTGCCAGCAGCTTCCAGCGGGGGGACAACGAGCAGTACTTC. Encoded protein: CASSFQRGDNEQYF.

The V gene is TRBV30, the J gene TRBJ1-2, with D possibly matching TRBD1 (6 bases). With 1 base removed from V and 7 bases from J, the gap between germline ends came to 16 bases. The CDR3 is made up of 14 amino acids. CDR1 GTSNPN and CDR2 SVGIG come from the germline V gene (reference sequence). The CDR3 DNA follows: TGTGCCTGGAGTGGGGGGCAGGCATATTCTGGCTACACCTTC. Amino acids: CAWSGGQAYSGYTF.

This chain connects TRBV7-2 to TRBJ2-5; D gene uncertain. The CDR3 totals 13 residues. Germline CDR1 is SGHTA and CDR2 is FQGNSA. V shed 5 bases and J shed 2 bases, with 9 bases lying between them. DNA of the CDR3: TGTGCCAGCAGCCCGCGACATCAAGAGACCCAGTACTTC. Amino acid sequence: CASSPRHQETQYF.

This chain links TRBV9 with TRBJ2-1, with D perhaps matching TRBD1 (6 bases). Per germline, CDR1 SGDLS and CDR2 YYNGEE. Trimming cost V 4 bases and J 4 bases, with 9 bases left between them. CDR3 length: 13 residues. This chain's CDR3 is CASSNRAYNEQFF. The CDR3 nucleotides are TGTGCCAGCAGCAACAGGGCGTACAATGAGCAGTTCTTC.

The CDR3 region is CASSLHGENTEAFF. For the CDR3, the DNA is TGCGCCAGCAGCCTTCACGGTGAGAACACTGAAGCTTTCTTT. The chain recombines TRBV5-1 with TRBJ1-1; D is unclear. Germline V gene sequence: CDR1 SGHRS, CDR2 YFSETQ. V lost 4 bases, J lost 1 base, and 11 bases lay in between. The CDR3 has 14 amino acids.

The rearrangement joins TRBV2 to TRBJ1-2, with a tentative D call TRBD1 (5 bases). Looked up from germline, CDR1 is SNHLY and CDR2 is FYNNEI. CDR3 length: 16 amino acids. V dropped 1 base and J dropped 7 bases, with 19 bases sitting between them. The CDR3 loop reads CASSEVGGATSFGYTF. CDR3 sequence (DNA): TGTGCCAGCAGTGAAGTTGGTGGGGCCACGAGTTTTGGCTACACCTTC.

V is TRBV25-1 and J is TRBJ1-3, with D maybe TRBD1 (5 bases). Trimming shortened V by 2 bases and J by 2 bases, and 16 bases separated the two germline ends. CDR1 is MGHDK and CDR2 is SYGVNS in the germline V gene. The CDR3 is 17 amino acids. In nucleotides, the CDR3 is TGTGCCAGCAGTGAAAGTGGAAAGGGACTTACTGGAAACACCATATATTTT. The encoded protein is CASSESGKGLTGNTIYF.

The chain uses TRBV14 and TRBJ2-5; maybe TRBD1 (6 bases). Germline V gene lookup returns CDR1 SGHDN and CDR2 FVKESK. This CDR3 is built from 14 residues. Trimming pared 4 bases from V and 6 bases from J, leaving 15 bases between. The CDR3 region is CASSLSGVMKTQYF. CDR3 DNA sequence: TGTGCCAGCAGCCTGTCAGGGGTCATGAAGACCCAGTACTTC.

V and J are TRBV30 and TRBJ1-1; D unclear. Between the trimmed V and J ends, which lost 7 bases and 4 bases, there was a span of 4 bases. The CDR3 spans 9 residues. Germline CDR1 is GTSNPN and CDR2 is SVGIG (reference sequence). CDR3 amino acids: CASGTEAFF. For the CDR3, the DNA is TGTGCCTCAGGCACTGAAGCTTTCTTT.

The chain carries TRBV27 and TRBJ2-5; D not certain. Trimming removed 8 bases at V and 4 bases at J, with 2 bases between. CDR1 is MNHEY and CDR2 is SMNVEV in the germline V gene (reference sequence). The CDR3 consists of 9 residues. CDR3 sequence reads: CASGETQYF. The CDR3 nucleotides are TGTGCCAGCGGAGAGACCCAGTACTTC.

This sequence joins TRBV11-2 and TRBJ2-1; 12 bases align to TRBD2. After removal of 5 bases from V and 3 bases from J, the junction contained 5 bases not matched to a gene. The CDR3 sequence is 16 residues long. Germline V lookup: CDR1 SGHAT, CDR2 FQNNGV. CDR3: CASSLRLAGVYNEQFF. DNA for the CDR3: TGTGCCAGCAGCCTCCGACTAGCGGGGGTCTACAATGAGCAGTTCTTC.

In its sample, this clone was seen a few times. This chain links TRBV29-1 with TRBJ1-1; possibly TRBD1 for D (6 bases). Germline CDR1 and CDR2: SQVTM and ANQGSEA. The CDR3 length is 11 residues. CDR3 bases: TGCGGGGGGGGCCAAAACACTGAAGCTTTCTTT. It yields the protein CGGGQNTEAFF.

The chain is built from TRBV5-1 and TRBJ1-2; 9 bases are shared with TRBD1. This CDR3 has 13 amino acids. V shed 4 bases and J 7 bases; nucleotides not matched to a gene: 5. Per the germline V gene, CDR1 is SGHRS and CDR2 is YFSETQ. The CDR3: CASSPGTGPGYTF. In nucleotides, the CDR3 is TGCGCCAGCAGCCCCGGGACAGGGCCTGGCTACACCTTC.

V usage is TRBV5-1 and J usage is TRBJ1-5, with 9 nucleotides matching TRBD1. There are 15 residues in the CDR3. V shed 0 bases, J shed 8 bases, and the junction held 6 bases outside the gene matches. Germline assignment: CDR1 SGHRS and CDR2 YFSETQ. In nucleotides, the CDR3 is TGCGCCAGCAGCTTGGTGGGGACAGGGAATGAGCCCCAGCATTTT. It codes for CASSLVGTGNEPQHF.

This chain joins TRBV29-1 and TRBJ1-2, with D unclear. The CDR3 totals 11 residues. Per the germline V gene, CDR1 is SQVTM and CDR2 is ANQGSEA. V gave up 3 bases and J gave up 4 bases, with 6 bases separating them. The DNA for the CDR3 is TGCAGCGTTGACAGAAGCTATGGCTACACCTTC. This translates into CSVDRSYGYTF.

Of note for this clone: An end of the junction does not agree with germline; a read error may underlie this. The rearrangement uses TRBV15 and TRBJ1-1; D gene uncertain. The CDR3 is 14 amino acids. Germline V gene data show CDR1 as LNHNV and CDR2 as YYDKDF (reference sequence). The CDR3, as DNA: TGTGCCACCAGCCCGGCGATGCCACTCCCTGAAGCTTCCTTT. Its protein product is CATSPAMPLPEASF.